The T cell receptor (beta chain) under discussion was sequenced for a study of shared clonotypes between healthy human individuals. Across the whole study: Used for every donor were three CD4 naive, three CD4 memory, two CD8 naive and one CD8 memory plate.

TCRdb keeps only in-frame clones here, not all; method: immunoSEQ multiplex PCR. The sample carries approximately 700,000 clones, around 78% recorded once. This CDR3 is built from 17 residues. The germline CDR1 and CDR2 sequences are SGHTA and FQGNSA. V was clipped by 5 bases and J by 8 bases; unmatched bases: 13. The sample consisted of memory CD4+ T cells sorted from blood. Subset indicated: CD45RA-negative fraction. This sequence was found in a woman in her 30s in good health. The chain carries TRBV7-2 and TRBJ2-1, with 12 bases matching TRBD2. CDR3 region: CASSPTSGRPLSDEQFF. In DNA, the CDR3 is TGTGCCAGCAGCCCGACTAGCGGGAGACCATTAAGCGATGAGCAGTTCTTC.